Below, one TCR beta chain is given with its context. Its target is unknown. This sample was taken from a study of CD8 T cells in ankylosing spondylitis. Overall study results and limits: Significant enrichment of disease-linked clones was reportedly seen in matched ankylosing spondylitis synovial fluid. Ankylosing spondylitis blood seemed to carry a telltale TCR beta motif made of eight highly homologous variants. Disease-linked clones displayed a CD8+ phenotype and appeared relatively rarely in peripheral blood.

V lost 3 bases, J lost 4 bases, and 7 bases lay in between. Germline V gene sequence: CDR1 ENHRY, CDR2 SYGVKD. The CDR3 consists of 13 residues. As the method for making TCR beta libraries, quantitative 5'-RACE with molecular barcodes was used. Each CDR3 protein gets one entry after TCRdb re-called the 5' RACE reads with MiXCR. The table has about 260,000 distinct CDR3 sequences, 20% to 30% seen once; the top ten hold over 0.55%. The sample consisted of blood, either unsorted or a sorted T cell fraction (not recorded which). The receptor was derived from a male donor with ankylosing spondylitis or in good health (not recorded which). The rearrangement uses TRBV10-3 and TRBJ1-3; D remains ambiguous. The CDR3 reads CAISDTSGNTIYF. The CDR3 DNA is TGTGCCATCAGTGACACGTCGGGAAACACCATATATTTT.